Below are 16 T cell receptor beta chains sequenced from a single sample in a study of T-cell reconstitution after alpha-beta-depleted transplantation in children. Unique molecular identifiers were used in preparing the TCRbeta library. TCRdb independently ran MiXCR on the PCR reads; one entry per CDR3 protein. The sample contains some 500,000 distinct CDR3 sequences, around 19% of which appear only once. The sequencing used PBMCs from the stem cell graft donor, collected from the stem cell graft. The origin of the receptors is a human donor who donated a stem cell graft to a child with acute lymphoblastic leukemia.

This clonotype appeared a few times. The CDR3 spells CSARDFRREAGRADTQYF. CDR3 bases: TGCAGTGCTAGAGATTTTAGGCGTGAGGCAGGGCGAGCAGATACGCAGTATTTT. The J gene is TRBJ2-3, the V gene TRBV20-1; tentative D call: TRBD1 (5 bases). Deletions cut 0 bases from V and 4 bases from J, with 23 bases between. CDR1 is DFQATT, CDR2 SNEGSKA, per germline (reference sequence). This CDR3 is built from 18 residues.

The CDR3 bases are TGCAGTGCTAGAGATTGGACTAGCGGGAGTAACGAGCAGTACTTC. This encodes CSARDWTSGSNEQYF. This chain uses TRBV20-1 with TRBJ2-7; 13 bases line up with TRBD2. CDR1 is DFQATT and CDR2 is SNEGSKA in the germline V gene (reference sequence). V was pared by 0 bases and J by 5 bases, with 4 bases of the junction left unmatched. CDR3 length equals 15 residues.

The sample holds a few counts of this clonotype. This chain links TRBV7-2 with TRBJ2-1, with D maybe TRBD1 (6 bases). CDR1 and CDR2 from the germline V gene are SGHTA and FQGNSA. The V and J ends lost 9 bases and 2 bases respectively, with 17 bases between them. This CDR3 has 15 amino acids. The CDR3 region is CASLNATGTYNEQFF. DNA of the CDR3: TGTGCCAGTCTCAACGCGACAGGAACCTACAATGAGCAGTTCTTC.

There are a few counts of this clonotype. The CDR3 loop is CASSIYGTSGYNEQFF. CDR3 coding DNA: TGCGCCAGCAGCATATACGGGACTAGCGGGTACAATGAGCAGTTCTTC. The rearrangement uses TRBV5-1 and TRBJ2-1, with 12 nucleotides matching TRBD2. The CDR3 extends over 16 amino acids. CDR1 SGHRS and CDR2 YFSETQ come from the germline V gene. V was pared by 4 bases and J by 4 bases, with 6 bases of the junction left unmatched.

This clonotype was seen only a few times. The chain uses TRBV7-6 and TRBJ2-7; D may be TRBD2 (6 bases). The CDR3 length is 15 residues. Germline V CDR1 and CDR2: SGHVS, FNYEAQ. V was pared by 4 bases and J by 0 bases, with 13 bases between. CDR3 bases: TGTGCCAGCAGCTCGCATGCGGGGAACTCCTACGAGCAGTACTTC. Its protein is CASSSHAGNSYEQYF.

V and J are TRBV6-5 and TRBJ1-3; D remains unclear. The germline V and J ends were trimmed by 8 bases and 3 bases, with 17 bases remaining between them. Looked up from germline, CDR1 is MNHEY and CDR2 is SVGAGI. The CDR3 has 15 amino acids. The CDR3 spells CASQETGMGGNTIYF. For the CDR3, the DNA is TGTGCCAGCCAAGAGACGGGGATGGGTGGAAACACCATATATTTT.

The chain recombines TRBV20-1 with TRBJ2-1; D unclear. This CDR3 is built from 17 residues. The V end was cut by 3 bases, the J end by 0 bases, with 18 bases between. The germline gives CDR1 DFQATT, CDR2 SNEGSKA (reference sequence). The CDR3 coding sequence is TGCAGTGCTAGCCCCCCCTTTGGGCATGGCTCCTACAATGAGCAGTTCTTC. Protein sequence: CSASPPFGHGSYNEQFF.

The chain uses TRBV3-1 and TRBJ2-7, with D perhaps given as TRBD1 or TRBD2 (7 bases each). Germline CDR1 LGHDT, CDR2 YNNKEL (reference sequence). V was trimmed by 4 bases and J by 0 bases, leaving 19 bases between them. This CDR3 region has 17 residues. Here the CDR3 DNA reads TGTGCCAGCAGCCCATCATTGGGAGGGGGCCCCTCCTACGAGCAGTACTTC. It yields the protein CASSPSLGGGPSYEQYF.

This clonotype has a count of ten or more. The rearrangement uses TRBV5-1 and TRBJ2-1, with 13 bases lining up with TRBD2. The V and J ends lost 2 bases and 4 bases, in that order; junction bases with no gene match: 3. Looked up from germline, CDR1 is SGHRS and CDR2 is YFSETQ. The CDR3 has 16 amino acids. The CDR3 DNA follows: TGCGCCAGCAGCTTAGGACTAGCGGGGGATTACAATGAGCAGTTCTTC. This sequence encodes CASSLGLAGDYNEQFF.

V gene TRBV9 combines with J gene TRBJ2-7; TRBD2 agrees at 10 bases. After removal of 0 bases from V and 5 bases from J, the junction contained 8 bases not matched to a gene. The CDR3 is 16 residues long. Germline CDR1 and CDR2: SGDLS and YYNGEE. CDR3 DNA: TGTGCCAGCAGCGTAGGGGGCCTAGCGGGAGTCAACGAGCAGTACTTC. Its protein is CASSVGGLAGVNEQYF.

On this clonotype: At one of its ends the junction is not consistent with the germline gene, which may arise from a read error. The rearrangement links TRBV29-1 to TRBJ1-1; unclear D gene. Germline CDR1 SQVTM, CDR2 ANQGSEA. This CDR3 is 11 amino acids long. The CDR3 protein is CSVGSEVVRLF. CDR3 coding DNA: TGCAGCGTGGGGTCCGAGGTAGTCCGGCTCTTT.

This clonotype was recorded once. The J gene is TRBJ2-1, the V gene TRBV9; 11 nucleotides line up with TRBD2. This CDR3 is built from 15 residues. V lost 5 bases and J lost 8; bases outside the gene matches: 9. Germline V gene lookup returns CDR1 SGDLS and CDR2 YYNGEE. CDR3 region: CASSLAGGINDEQFF. As DNA, the CDR3 is TGTGCCAGCAGTCTAGCGGGAGGAATCAACGATGAGCAGTTCTTC.

The CDR3 reads CASNAAISGGYTF. In DNA form, the CDR3 reads TGTGCCAGCAACGCGGCCATTTCTGGTGGCTACACCTTC. The chain joins TRBV7-9 to TRBJ1-2; no reliable D call. Germline assignment: CDR1 SEHNR and CDR2 FQNEAQ (reference sequence). V lost 7 bases, J lost 7 bases, and 16 bases lay in between. The CDR3 covers 13 residues.

This chain joins TRBV5-5 and TRBJ2-5; maybe TRBD1 (6 bases). This CDR3 has 16 residues. Germline CDR1 is SGHKS and CDR2 is YYEKEE (reference sequence). V was shortened by 4 bases and J by 2 bases, with 18 bases between the two germline ends. This CDR3 reads CASSLTQGRFQETQYF. The DNA of the CDR3 is TGTGCCAGCAGCCTTACTCAGGGGCGCTTTCAAGAGACCCAGTACTTC.

The chain joins TRBV5-1 to TRBJ1-2; unclear D gene. Between the trimmed V and J ends, which lost 10 bases and 4 bases, there was a span of 20 bases. Germline V gene sequence: CDR1 SGHRS, CDR2 YFSETQ. The CDR3 runs 14 residues. The CDR3 spells CAWRAPGTAYGYTF. DNA for the CDR3: TGCGCCTGGAGAGCCCCCGGAACGGCCTATGGCTACACCTTC.

The sample holds a few counts of this clonotype. V usage is TRBV9 and J usage is TRBJ1-1, with 9 bases fitting TRBD1. This CDR3 is built from 15 residues. Germline V gene data show CDR1 as SGDLS and CDR2 as YYNGEE. Trimming removed 4 bases from V and 1 base from J; junction bases left unmatched: 5. In nucleotides, the CDR3 is TGTGCCAGCAGCAGGACAGGGGCCACGAACACTGAAGCTTTCTTT. This translates into CASSRTGATNTEAFF.